A selection of T cell receptor beta chains follows, all from one sample in a study of spatial heterogeneity in lung cancer. TCRdb re-called the 5' RACE reads with MiXCR, one entry per CDR3 protein. The sample shows under 20,000 distinct CDR3 sequences, under 7% of them seen only once. The sample was lung tumor tissue, taken at surgery. The receptors were sampled from a female donor with early-stage non-small cell lung cancer. The CDR3 runs from the conserved cysteine through the conserved F or W. A D gene is named only where the DNA matches it firmly. Only some rows state a clone size, as once, few, many or a class for expanded clones.

clone_size j_call v_call d_call cdr3_aa cdr3_nt
medium-sized TRBJ1-1 TRBV18 TRBD1 CASSAGTGNAGTEAFF TGTGCCAGCTCGGCCGGGACAGGGAATGCCGGCACTGAAGCTTTCTTT
few TRBJ1-2 TRBV11-2 NA CASSRQEASSGYTF TGTGCCAGCAGCCGACAGGAGGCGAGCAGCGGCTACACCTTC
many TRBJ2-1 TRBV10-2 NA CASSVQYYNEQFF TGCGCCAGCAGTGTACAGTATTACAATGAGCAGTTCTTC
medium-sized TRBJ2-2 TRBV9 NA CASSETAAGGELFF TGTGCCAGCAGCGAGACGGCAGCCGGCGGGGAGCTGTTTTTT
NA TRBJ2-7 TRBV7-9 NA CASSLLRRGGEQYF TGTGCCAGCAGCTTACTCCGGCGTGGGGGGGAGCAGTACTTC
many TRBJ2-7 TRBV7-2 NA CASSLVGGTSYEQYF TGTGCCAGCAGCTTAGTTGGAGGAACTTCCTACGAGCAGTACTTC
many TRBJ2-1 TRBV28 NA CASSPQRPSYNEQFF TGTGCCAGCAGTCCACAGAGACCGTCCTACAATGAGCAGTTCTTC
many TRBJ2-3 TRBV7-9 TRBD2 CASSGGLAVTDTQYF TGTGCCAGCAGCGGAGGGCTAGCGGTCACAGATACGCAGTATTTT
many TRBJ2-1 TRBV10-3 TRBD1 CATDPGQGWNEQFF TGTGCCACTGACCCCGGACAGGGCTGGAATGAGCAGTTCTTC
many TRBJ2-1 TRBV12-3/TRBV12-4 TRBD2 CATQLAGYNEQFF TGTGCCACCCAACTAGCGGGGTACAATGAGCAGTTCTTC
few TRBJ2-5 TRBV30 TRBD1 CAWSGQGRETQYF TGTGCCTGGAGTGGACAGGGGAGGGAGACCCAGTACTTC